Below are 22 T cell receptor beta chains sequenced from a single sample in a study of blood T cells in healthy people across ages. PCR was performed a second time for roughly 7 to 11 cycles using a sample-barcoded 5' primer and a J-beta primer mix. A single record per CDR3 protein comes from TCRdb applying MiXCR to the 5' RACE reads. The sample carries roughly 700,000 distinct CDR3 sequences, just under 25% recorded once. The same data also went into a second study, on T cells of mothers and their children.

Sequences were obtained from blood. These receptors came from a boy younger than 18 in good health.

V gene TRBV27 combines with J gene TRBJ2-7; no reliable D call. The V end was cut by 0 bases, the J end by 2 bases, with 11 bases between. Germline V CDR1 and CDR2: MNHEY, SMNVEV (reference sequence). CDR3 length: 15 residues. The CDR3 loop reads CASSLSTPAAYEQYF. Here the CDR3 DNA reads TGTGCCAGCAGTTTATCCACGCCGGCGGCCTACGAGCAGTACTTC.

V is TRBV6-1 and J is TRBJ2-1; 7 nucleotides agree with TRBD2. Near its end, the DNA agrees better with TRBJ2-7, so the J call may be wrong. Germline values: CDR1 MNHNS, CDR2 SASEGT. The CDR3 totals 13 residues. The CDR3 region is CASRGLAEYEQYF. CDR3 in DNA: TGTGCCAGCAGAGGCCTAGCGGAATACGAGCAGTACTTC.

This clonotype was counted many times. The chain recombines TRBV2 with TRBJ2-2, with D maybe TRBD1 (6 bases). V was trimmed by 6 bases and J by 1 base, leaving 9 bases between them. Germline CDR1 and CDR2: SNHLY and FYNNEI. The CDR3 contains 14 residues. The CDR3 DNA reads TGTGCCAGCAGAGAACAGGGGAACACCGGGGAGCTGTTTTTT. Protein product: CASREQGNTGELFF.

This clonotype was seen only a few times. The rearrangement links TRBV16 to TRBJ1-1, with unresolved D. The CDR3 has 13 amino acids. Trimming pared 4 bases from V and 0 bases from J, leaving 6 bases between. CDR1 is KGHSY and CDR2 is FQNENV in the germline V gene. DNA for the CDR3: TGTGCCAGCAGCCCCCAGGTGAACACTGAAGCTTTCTTT. It encodes CASSPQVNTEAFF. Supplemented by reference TRBV16 and TRBJ1-1, the full variable domain reads GEEVAQTPKHLVRGEGQKAKLYCAPIKGHSYVFWYQQVLKNEFKFLISFQNENVFDETGMPKERFSAKCLPNSPCSLEIQATKLEDSAVYFCASSPQVNTEAFFGQGTRLTVV.

The chain links TRBV20-1 to TRBJ2-7, with a possible D match to TRBD1 (6 bases). Germline CDR1 reads DFQATT; CDR2 reads SNEGSKA (reference sequence). The CDR3 loop spans 15 amino acids. Trimming cost V 4 bases and J 2 bases, with 18 bases left between them. The CDR3 loop is CSATPQGGVTYEQYF. The CDR3 nucleotides are TGCAGTGCTACACCACAGGGTGGGGTAACCTACGAGCAGTACTTC.

This sequence joins TRBV20-1 and TRBJ1-5, with D tentatively TRBD1 (6 bases). Germline V gives CDR1 DFQATT, CDR2 SNEGSKA (reference sequence). The ends were cut back, 4 bases at V and 4 bases at J, with 8 bases in the middle. The CDR3 spans 12 residues. This CDR3 is CSAKGGNQPQHF. CDR3 coding DNA: TGCAGTGCTAAAGGGGGGAATCAGCCCCAGCATTTT.

This clonotype was observed a few times. The chain links TRBV7-9 to TRBJ1-1, with 10 bases aligning to TRBD1. This CDR3 has 13 amino acids. After removal of 4 bases from V and 12 bases from J, the junction contained 8 bases not matched to a gene. Germline CDR1 and CDR2: SEHNR and FQNEAQ (reference sequence). The CDR3 loop reads CASSSLTGGRSFF. In nucleotides, the CDR3 is TGTGCCAGCAGCTCCTTGACAGGGGGCAGATCTTTCTTT. Full variable domain (rest looked up from reference TRBV7-9 and TRBJ1-1): DTGVSQNPRHKITKRGQNVTFRCDPISEHNRLYWYRQTLGQGPEFLTYFQNEAQLEKSRLLSDRFSAERPKGSFSTLEIQRTEQGDSAMYLCASSSLTGGRSFFGQGTRLTVV.

The genes are TRBV29-1 and TRBJ2-7; D may match TRBD1 or TRBD2 (5 bases each). This CDR3 is built from 14 residues. Germline CDR1 SQVTM, CDR2 ANQGSEA. V was trimmed by 4 bases and J by 2 bases, leaving 15 bases between them. CDR3 region: CSVGMGVGPYEQYF. The DNA for the CDR3 is TGCAGCGTTGGGATGGGGGTGGGTCCCTACGAGCAGTACTTC.

In its sample, this clonotype was seen a few times. The chain uses TRBV5-6 and TRBJ2-5; 10 bases are a match to TRBD2. CDR3 length: 21 amino acids. The junction had 21 bases not matched to a gene; V was cut back by 0 bases and J by 4 bases. CDR1 SGHDT and CDR2 YYEEEE come from the germline V gene. The chain's CDR3 is CASSLEGRGLAHTDSRETQYF. The DNA for the CDR3 is TGTGCCAGCAGCTTGGAAGGTAGGGGACTAGCGCATACGGACAGCCGAGAGACCCAGTACTTC.

This chain links TRBV12-3 or TRBV12-4 with TRBJ2-5; D tentatively fits TRBD1 or TRBD2 (5 bases each). V lost 8 bases, J lost 0 bases, and 16 bases lay in between. The CDR3 is made up of 15 amino acids. This CDR3 is CASRSLGRDQETQYF. The CDR3 DNA follows: TGTGCCAGCCGCTCCCTGGGACGGGACCAAGAGACCCAGTACTTC.

About this clonotype: One junction end disagrees with the germline gene, perhaps due to a read error. This chain links TRBV12-3 or TRBV12-4 with TRBJ1-2; tentative D call: TRBD1 (5 bases). This CDR3 has 17 amino acids. The CDR3 DNA sequence: TGTGCCAGCAGCACCGGGACCTCTCTTTTATCGGGCTATAGCTACACCTTC. It translates to CASSTGTSLLSGYSYTF.

V usage is TRBV11-3 and J usage is TRBJ2-5; 11 bases are a match to TRBD2. The germline V gene has CDR1 SGHNT and CDR2 YENEEA. The CDR3 spans 17 residues. V shed 5 bases, J shed 2 bases, and the junction held 10 bases outside the gene matches. The CDR3 bases are TGTGCCAGCAGCCCCCAGGCTAGCGGGGGGATTCAAGAGACCCAGTACTTC. It codes for CASSPQASGGIQETQYF.

The J gene is TRBJ2-4, the V gene TRBV3-1, with D possibly matching TRBD2 (7 bases). Trimming took 3 bases from V and 8 from J, leaving 17 bases between them. CDR1 and CDR2 from the germline V gene are LGHDT and YNNKEL (reference sequence). The CDR3 is 15 amino acids. The CDR3 region is CASSQGGPTEDIQYF. The DNA of the CDR3 is TGTGCCAGCAGCCAGGGGGGGCCAACGGAGGACATTCAGTACTTC.

There are many counts of this clonotype. V gene TRBV3-1 combines with J gene TRBJ2-5; no firm D call. CDR3 length: 12 residues. Germline V gene lookup returns CDR1 LGHDT and CDR2 YNNKEL (reference sequence). The V end was cut by 1 base, the J end by 3 bases, with 3 bases between. The CDR3 region is CASSQVKETQYF. CDR3 DNA sequence: TGTGCCAGCAGCCAAGTGAAAGAGACCCAGTACTTC.

The chain is built from TRBV20-1 and TRBJ2-4, with D perhaps TRBD2 (5 bases). Germline V CDR1 and CDR2: DFQATT, SNEGSKA (reference sequence). Trimming took 0 bases from V and 9 from J, leaving 15 bases between them. The CDR3 is made up of 14 amino acids. CDR3 nucleotides: TGCAGTGCTAGAGATCTGATTCGGGAAGGCATTCAGTACTTC. Amino acids: CSARDLIREGIQYF.

The rearrangement uses TRBV6-4 and TRBJ2-3; 11 bases are shared with TRBD2. V gave up 3 bases and J gave up 0 bases; unmatched junction bases: 2. Germline assignment: CDR1 MRHNA and CDR2 SNTAGT. The CDR3 is 16 amino acids. DNA of the CDR3: TGTGCCAGCAGTGATCTAGCGGGGGGCAGCACAGATACGCAGTATTTT. It codes for CASSDLAGGSTDTQYF.

V usage is TRBV4-3 and J usage is TRBJ1-1; 11 nucleotides match TRBD1. CDR3 length: 14 amino acids. Trimming removed 4 bases from V and 5 bases from J; junction bases left unmatched: 3. Looked up from germline, CDR1 is LGHNA and CDR2 is YSLEER. CDR3 DNA: TGCGCCAGCAGCCGGGACAGGGGGAGTACTGAAGCTTTCTTT. Protein: CASSRDRGSTEAFF.

The chain links TRBV27 to TRBJ1-2; no reliable D call. This CDR3 spans 13 amino acids. Trimming took 4 bases from V and 6 from J, leaving 12 bases between them. Germline V gene lookup returns CDR1 MNHEY and CDR2 SMNVEV (reference sequence). The CDR3 loop is CASSSKGIHGYTF. The CDR3 region has the DNA TGTGCCAGCAGTTCTAAGGGAATCCATGGCTACACCTTC.

V gene TRBV10-3 combines with J gene TRBJ2-1, with TRBD2 matching over 7 bases. V was clipped by 0 bases and J by 7 bases; unmatched bases: 9. CDR1 is ENHRY, CDR2 SYGVKD, per germline. The CDR3 runs to 16 residues. CDR3 nucleotides: TGTGCCATCAGTGAGTCGTGGGCGGGAGCTGGGAATGAGCAGTTCTTC. Translation gives CAISESWAGAGNEQFF.

This clonotype occurred a few times. This chain uses TRBV4-2 with TRBJ1-4, with D possibly being TRBD1 (5 bases). The CDR3 loop spans 15 amino acids. Germline-derived CDR1 and CDR2 are LGHNA and YNFKEQ. V shed 5 bases and J shed 0 bases, with 10 bases lying between them. CDR3 nucleotide sequence: TGTGCCAGCAGCGCCTTGACAGCAACTAATGAAAAACTGTTTTTT. Amino acid sequence: CASSALTATNEKLFF.

The rearrangement uses TRBV12-3 or TRBV12-4 and TRBJ2-3; TRBD1 might be the D (5 bases). The CDR3 is 14 residues long. V was clipped by 6 bases and J by 2 bases, with 12 bases between them. The CDR3 nucleotides are TGTGCCAGCAGGATACAGGAGTACACAGATACGCAGTATTTT. This sequence encodes CASRIQEYTDTQYF.

CDR3 sequence reads: CASSYDTGDEQFF. The CDR3 DNA follows: TGTGCCAGCAGTTACGATACAGGCGATGAGCAGTTCTTC. The rearrangement uses TRBV6-6 and TRBJ2-5; possibly TRBD1 for D (5 bases). The J call may be in error: the DNA end matches TRBJ2-1 better. This CDR3 contains 13 residues. Germline assignment: CDR1 MNHNY and CDR2 SVGAGI (reference sequence).